These 8 T cell receptor beta chains were all obtained from the same sample, sequenced in a study of blood T cells in healthy people across ages. The use of a sample-barcoded 5' primer and a J-beta primer mix characterized a second PCR of roughly 6 to 11 cycles. One entry per CDR3 protein, called by TCRdb with MiXCR from the 5' RACE reads. Here the sample spans 1.5 million to 2 million distinct CDR3 sequences, approximately 40% being singletons. Material: blood. The receptors here all came from a human donor in good health.

Concerning this clonotype: A junction boundary mismatches the germline segment, possibly from a read error. This chain links TRBV4-3 with TRBJ1-2, with 7 bases matching TRBD1. Germline V gene data show CDR1 as LGHNA and CDR2 as YSLEER. CDR3 length: 15 amino acids. The CDR3 region is CASSQERGGGYGHTF. CDR3 DNA sequence: TGCGCCAGCAGCCAAGAAAGAGGGGGCGGCTATGGCCACACCTTC.

This clonotype was seen more than once but under ten times. V gene TRBV11-1 combines with J gene TRBJ2-1, with D possibly matching TRBD2 (5 bases). With 10 bases removed from V and 9 bases from J, the gap between germline ends came to 13 bases. Germline lookup yields CDR1 SGHAT and CDR2 FQDESV (reference sequence). This CDR3 comprises 11 residues. The CDR3 is CATVRGAEQFF. DNA for the CDR3: TGTGCCACTGTCCGGGGTGCTGAGCAGTTCTTC.

This clonotype was counted between two and nine times. This chain connects TRBV20-1 to TRBJ2-5; 7 bases are a match to TRBD1. Looked up from germline, CDR1 is DFQATT and CDR2 is SNEGSKA (reference sequence). The CDR3 is made up of 14 amino acids. J gave up 13 bases and V 1 base, and 15 bases lay outside the gene matches. As DNA, the CDR3 is TGCAGTGCTAGAGTTTCGGGGACAGACGGGGAGCGGTACTTC. This gives the protein CSARVSGTDGERYF.

This sequence joins TRBV13 and TRBJ2-7, with a possible D match to TRBD1 (6 bases). Germline values: CDR1 PRHDT, CDR2 FYEKMQ (reference sequence). CDR3 length equals 13 residues. Trimming took off 4 bases at V and 10 bases at J, with 17 bases between the two ends. The CDR3 sequence is CASSSTGMGTQYF. CDR3 in DNA: TGTGCCAGCAGCTCCACAGGGATGGGCACCCAGTACTTC.

This clonotype was counted between two and nine times. The V call is TRBV6-1, the J call TRBJ2-7; the D is unclear. V was shortened by 0 bases and J by 3 bases, with 9 bases between the two germline ends. Germline assignment: CDR1 MNHNS and CDR2 SASEGT. CDR3 length: 14 amino acids. The CDR3 DNA sequence: TGTGCCAGCAGTGAAGCGCTGGCAGTCTACGAGCAGTACTTC. Its protein product is CASSEALAVYEQYF.

The chain is built from TRBV4-3 and TRBJ1-1; 8 bases map to TRBD1. Trimming took 3 bases from V and 4 from J; bases not matched to a gene: 7. This CDR3 is 15 amino acids long. Germline V gives CDR1 LGHNA, CDR2 YSLEER. The CDR3 DNA reads as TGCGCCAGCAGCCACGTTACAGGGGGGGGCACTGAAGCTTTCTTT. Its protein product is CASSHVTGGGTEAFF.

Concerning this clonotype itself: A read error is possible here, since a much larger clone lies one base away. The CDR3 region has the DNA TGCGCCAGCAGCCAAGATAGTGGCAGGCGGGAGCAGCACTTC. This encodes CASSQDSGRREQHF. The V and J genes are TRBV4-3 and TRBJ2-7; TRBD2 matches 7 bases. Germline V CDR1 and CDR2: LGHNA, YSLEER. The CDR3 has 14 residues.

The chain combines TRBV7-2 with TRBJ2-7; TRBD2 agrees at 9 bases. The length of the CDR3 is 15 residues. Trimming removed 10 bases from V and 7 bases from J; junction bases left unmatched: 17. The germline V gene encodes CDR1 SGHTA and CDR2 FQGNSA. CDR3 bases: TGTGCCACCAACCCCGCTAGCGGGGATCCCAATGAGCAGTACTTC. Amino acid sequence: CATNPASGDPNEQYF.